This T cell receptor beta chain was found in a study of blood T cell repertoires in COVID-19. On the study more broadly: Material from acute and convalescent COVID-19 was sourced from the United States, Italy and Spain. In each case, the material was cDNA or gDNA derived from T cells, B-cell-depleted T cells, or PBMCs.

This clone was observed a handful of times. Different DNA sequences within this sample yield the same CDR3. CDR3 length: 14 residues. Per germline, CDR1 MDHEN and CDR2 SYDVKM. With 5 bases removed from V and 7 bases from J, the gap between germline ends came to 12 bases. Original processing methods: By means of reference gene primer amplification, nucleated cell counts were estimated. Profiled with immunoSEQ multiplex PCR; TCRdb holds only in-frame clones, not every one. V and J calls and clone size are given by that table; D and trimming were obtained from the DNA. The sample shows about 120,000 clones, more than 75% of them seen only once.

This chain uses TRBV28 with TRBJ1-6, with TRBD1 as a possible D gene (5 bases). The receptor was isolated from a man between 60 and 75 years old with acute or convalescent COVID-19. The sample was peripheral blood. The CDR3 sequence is CASSPGGPNSPLHF. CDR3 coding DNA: TGTGCCAGCAGTCCCGGGGGACCAAATTCACCCCTCCACTTT.